The T cell receptor beta chain under discussion was sequenced for a study of T cell repertoires in cytomegalovirus infection. Study-level background: Recently identified HLA-C-restricted CMV epitopes were among the peptides used. General observations from the study: In two of eight donors, the top clonotype was HLA-C-restricted CMV-specific.

V was cut by 2 bases and J by 0 bases, with 10 bases left in between. The CDR3 is 15 amino acids. Germline CDR1 SGHTA, CDR2 FQGNSA. TCRdb re-derived calls from the reads in MiXCR, one entry per CDR3 protein. Here the sample spans tens of thousands of distinct CDR3 sequences, 20% being singletons. A few counts support this clonotype. What it recognizes is unknown. The clonotype was recovered from a human donor in good health (CMV status not recorded). Some clones in this sample may be carry-over from other donors' samples. The chain recombines TRBV7-2 with TRBJ1-1; no definite D call. The source material was CD8+ T cells from cultured PBMCs, sampled from culture after CMV antigen stimulation. DNA for the CDR3: TGTGCCAGCAGCTTAAAGTGGGAGGTGAACACTGAAGCTTTCTTT. This sequence encodes CASSLKWEVNTEAFF.